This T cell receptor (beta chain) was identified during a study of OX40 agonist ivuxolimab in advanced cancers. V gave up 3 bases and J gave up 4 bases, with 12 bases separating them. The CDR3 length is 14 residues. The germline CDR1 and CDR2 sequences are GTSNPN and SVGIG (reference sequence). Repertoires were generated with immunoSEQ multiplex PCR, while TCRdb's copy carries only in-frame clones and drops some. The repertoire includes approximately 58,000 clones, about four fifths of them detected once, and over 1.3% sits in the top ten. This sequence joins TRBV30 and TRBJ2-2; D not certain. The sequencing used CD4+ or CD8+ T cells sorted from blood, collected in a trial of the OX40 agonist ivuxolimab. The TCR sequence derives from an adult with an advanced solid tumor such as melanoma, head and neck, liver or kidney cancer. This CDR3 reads CAWRKNSRTGELFF. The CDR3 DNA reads TGTGCCTGGAGGAAGAACAGTCGCACCGGGGAGCTGTTTTTT.